This T cell receptor (beta chain) was sequenced for a study of T cell changes during pregnancy in multiple sclerosis. Germline CDR1 and CDR2: SEHNR and FQNEAQ (reference sequence). The CDR3 has 16 amino acids. V lost 1 base and J 5 bases, leaving 17 bases between the germline ends. TCRdb's table, derived via immunoSEQ multiplex PCR, lists solely in-frame clones and lacks some. The sample records about 69,000 clones, around 94% being singletons. This TCR came from a female donor in good health, enrolled as a control in a pregnancy study. V gene TRBV7-9 combines with J gene TRBJ2-5; weak D call: TRBD1 (5 bases). The starting material was peripheral blood, obtained in the third trimester of pregnancy. Here the CDR3 reads CASSLVTGLGWETQYF. The CDR3 DNA follows: TGTGCCAGCAGCTTAGTCACAGGTTTAGGCTGGGAGACCCAGTACTTC.